This is a list of T cell receptor beta chains from one sample in a study of CD8+CD57+ T cells in acquired aplastic anemia. A single record per CDR3 protein comes from TCRdb applying MiXCR to the reads. The sample carries approximately 220,000 distinct CDR3 sequences, roughly 53% recorded once. Sequencing input: sorted CD4+, CD8+, or CD8+CD57+ T cells (not recorded which) from PBMCs. The receptors shown here come from a human donor with aplastic anemia. The CDR3 runs from the conserved cysteine through the conserved F or W. A D gene is named only where the DNA matches it firmly. Not every row has a clone size; where given, it reads once, few, many or a size class.

CDR3 protein	CDR3 DNA	clone size	V gene	D gene	J gene
CASSLTLGQGEAFF	TGCGCCAGCAGCCTGACGCTAGGCCAGGGGGAAGCTTTCTTT	many	TRBV4-1	.	TRBJ1-1
CASSLRGFQPQHF	TGTGCCAGCAGCTTACGGGGTTTTCAGCCCCAGCATTTT	many	TRBV7-8	.	TRBJ1-5
CATSDLPAASTDTQYF	TGTGCCACCAGTGATTTGCCCGCGGCAAGCACAGATACGCAGTATTTT	once	TRBV24-1	.	TRBJ2-3
CASSVTEGTEAFF	TGTGCCAGCAGCGTCACGGAGGGCACTGAAGCTTTCTTT	.	TRBV9	.	TRBJ1-1
CASSPRPDTQYF	TGTGCCAGCAGCCCCCGTCCAGATACGCAGTATTTT	few	TRBV12-3/TRBV12-4	.	TRBJ2-3
CASSLASGQGTEAFF	TGTGCCAGCAGCTTAGCGTCGGGACAGGGAACTGAAGCTTTCTTT	many	TRBV7-9	TRBD1	TRBJ1-1
CASSENSNTGELFF	TGTGCCAGCAGTGAGAACTCCAACACCGGGGAGCTGTTTTTT	.	TRBV2	.	TRBJ2-2
CASSSLGTVSTGELFF	TGTGCCAGCAGCTCCCTCGGGACAGTCTCCACCGGGGAGCTGTTTTTT	many	TRBV7-9	TRBD1	TRBJ2-2
CATSRDRWGNYGYTF	TGTGCCACCAGCAGAGATAGATGGGGCAACTATGGCTACACCTTC	.	TRBV15	.	TRBJ1-2
CASRSGTDNSPLHF	TGTGCCAGCAGGTCCGGGACAGATAATTCACCCCTCCACTTT	.	TRBV7-2	TRBD1	TRBJ1-6
CSARGTGNTEAFF	TGCAGTGCTAGGGGTACAGGGAACACTGAAGCTTTCTTT	many	TRBV20-1	.	TRBJ1-1
CASSYLTGKPYEQYF	TGTGCCAGCAGTTACCTCACAGGGAAGCCCTACGAGCAGTACTTC	few	TRBV6-5	.	TRBJ2-7
CASSTSTGDDGYTF	TGTGCCAGCAGCACCTCGACAGGGGATGATGGCTACACCTTC	.	TRBV11-2	TRBD1	TRBJ1-2
CSVARQAEAFF	TGCAGCGTTGCGCGACAGGCTGAAGCTTTCTTT	.	TRBV29-1	.	TRBJ1-1
CASSRDRSSYNSPLHF	TGCGCCTCGTCCCGGGACAGGAGCTCCTATAATTCACCCCTCCACTTT	.	TRBV10-2	TRBD1	TRBJ1-6
CAISESMALDKAF	TGTGCCATCAGTGAGTCGATGGCCCTAGACAAGGCCTTT	.	TRBV10-3	.	TRBJ1-4
CAGGGNTEAFF	TGTGCCGGAGGGGGTAACACTGAAGCTTTCTTT	many	TRBV9	.	TRBJ1-1
CASSFGGTAPGANVLTF	TGTGCCAGCAGCTTCGGAGGTACTGCGCCTGGGGCCAACGTCCTGACTTTC	many	TRBV5-8	.	TRBJ2-6
CASSLDRLSETQYF	TGTGCCAGCAGCTTGGACAGGTTATCGGAGACCCAGTACTTC	few	TRBV5-6	.	TRBJ2-5
CASSSQGAGDNSPLHF	TGTGCCAGCAGCTCACAGGGGGCGGGGGATAATTCACCCCTCCACTTT	few	TRBV7-3	TRBD1	TRBJ1-6
CASSYKGAHGYTF	TGTGCCAGCAGTTACAAGGGGGCGCACGGCTACACCTTC	.	TRBV6-5	TRBD1	TRBJ1-2
CASRTRDYENEKLFF	TGTGCCAGTAGAACCCGGGACTACGAGAATGAAAAACTGTTTTTT	.	TRBV19	.	TRBJ1-4
CASSQLGGELFF	TGTGCCAGCAGCCAGTTGGGCGGGGAGCTGTTTTTT	few	TRBV3-1	.	TRBJ2-2
CASSLGGGAGELFF	TGTGCCAGCAGTTTAGGGGGGGGGGCCGGGGAGCTGTTTTTT	.	TRBV12-3/TRBV12-4	TRBD2	TRBJ2-2
CASSLVVAGVYEQFF	TGTGCTAGCAGCTTAGTTGTGGCGGGAGTATATGAGCAGTTCTTC	.	TRBV7-6	TRBD2	TRBJ2-1
CATLGALSYEQYF	TGTGCCACCCTCGGGGCTCTGTCCTACGAGCAGTACTTC	few	TRBV6-1	.	TRBJ2-7
CASGVPGQTSSGNTIYF	TGTGCCAGCGGAGTGCCGGGACAGACCAGCTCTGGAAACACCATATATTTT	.	TRBV2	TRBD1	TRBJ1-3
CASTGQGVYETQYF	TGTGCCAGCACCGGACAGGGTGTGTATGAGACCCAGTACTTC	.	TRBV2	TRBD1	TRBJ2-5
CASSMGAKGYTF	TGTGCCAGTAGTATGGGAGCGAAGGGCTACACCTTC	many	TRBV19	.	TRBJ1-2
CASSWTSSYNEQFF	TGTGCCAGCAGTTGGACTAGCTCCTACAATGAGCAGTTCTTC	.	TRBV2	TRBD2	TRBJ2-1
CATSRDRRTSGANEQFF	TGTGCCACCAGCAGAGATAGACGGACTAGCGGGGCCAATGAGCAGTTCTTC	many	TRBV15	TRBD2	TRBJ2-1
CASSIRPGAGNQPQHF	TGTGCCAGTAGTATACGTCCGGGGGCCGGCAATCAGCCCCAGCATTTT	.	TRBV19	.	TRBJ1-5
CASTPDRGLTGANVLTF	TGCGCCAGCACCCCGGACAGGGGGTTAACTGGGGCCAACGTCCTGACTTTC	many	TRBV5-1	TRBD1	TRBJ2-6
CASSYLGNGRRTDTQYF	TGTGCCAGCAGTTACCTCGGCAACGGGAGACGCACAGATACGCAGTATTTT	.	TRBV5-5	.	TRBJ2-3
CASSPWGFEQYF	TGTGCCAGCAGTCCCTGGGGTTTCGAGCAGTACTTC	.	TRBV12-3/TRBV12-4	.	TRBJ2-7
CAISGPSSYEQYF	TGTGCCATCAGTGGACCAAGCTCCTACGAGCAGTACTTC	.	TRBV10-3	.	TRBJ2-7
CASSLGGGQEGNEQFF	TGTGCCAGCAGCTTAGGAGGGGGACAGGAGGGCAATGAGCAGTTCTTC	many	TRBV11-3	TRBD1	TRBJ2-1
CASSATAVGTEAFF	TGTGCCAGCAGTGCTACAGCGGTAGGCACTGAAGCTTTCTTT	many	TRBV6-4	.	TRBJ1-1
CASSDVITYNEQFF	TGTGCCAGCAGTGATGTGATTACCTACAATGAGCAGTTCTTC	.	TRBV2	.	TRBJ2-1
CASSEYSSGDYNEQFF	TGTGCCAGCAGTGAATATAGTAGCGGGGACTACAATGAGCAGTTCTTC	.	TRBV25-1	TRBD2	TRBJ2-1
CASSDPRRTSYEQYF	TGTGCCAGCAGTGACCCCCGGCGCACCTCCTACGAGCAGTACTTC	many	TRBV28	.	TRBJ2-7
CASSVGQGNSPLHF	TGTGCCAGCAGCGTAGGACAGGGGAATTCACCCCTCCACTTT	.	TRBV9	TRBD1	TRBJ1-6
CASSLITNTGELFF	TGTGCCAGCAGCTTAATCACGAACACCGGGGAGCTGTTTTTT	many	TRBV7-3	.	TRBJ2-2
CASGRLRDGAYNEQFF	TGTGCCAGCGGAAGGCTCCGGGACGGTGCCTACAATGAGCAGTTCTTC	many	TRBV5-6	.	TRBJ2-1
CASSDSTGGADTQYF	TGTGCCAGCAGTGACTCGACAGGGGGCGCAGATACGCAGTATTTT	.	TRBV6-4	TRBD1	TRBJ2-3
CASSEVDEQFF	TGTGCCAGCAGTGAAGTCGATGAGCAGTTCTTC	many	TRBV6-1	.	TRBJ2-1
CASSLSGTSYEQYF	TGCGCCAGCAGTCTTAGCGGGACCTCCTACGAGCAGTACTTC	.	TRBV5-1	TRBD2	TRBJ2-7
CASSFAGTGQSPLHF	TGTGCCAGCAGCTTTGCGGGGACAGGGCAATCACCCCTCCACTTT	once	TRBV11-2	TRBD1	TRBJ1-6
CASSMTGGTQYF	TGTGCCAGCAGCATGACAGGGGGGACCCAGTACTTC	many	TRBV3-1	TRBD1	TRBJ2-5
CAISESRANQPQHF	TGTGCCATCAGTGAGTCACGGGCCAATCAGCCCCAGCATTTT	.	TRBV10-3	.	TRBJ1-5
CSVESPTSYTEAFF	TGCAGCGTTGAAAGTCCGACTAGTTACACTGAAGCTTTCTTT	many	TRBV29-1	.	TRBJ1-1
CASSYLGRTGNTIYF	TGCGCCAGCAGCTATCTCGGACGGACTGGAAACACCATATATTTT	few	TRBV4-1	.	TRBJ1-3
CASSQEQNGYTF	TGTGCCAGCAGCCAAGAACAAAACGGCTACACCTTC	.	TRBV14	.	TRBJ1-2
CSAREAGQGFYDGQPQHF	TGCAGTGCTAGAGAGGCGGGACAGGGGTTTTATGACGGTCAGCCCCAGCATTTT	.	TRBV20-1	TRBD1	TRBJ1-5
CASSQEGTGGGYTF	TGTGCCAGCAGCCAAGAGGGAACCGGAGGTGGCTACACCTTC	few	TRBV3-1	.	TRBJ1-2
CASRPTANTEAFF	TGTGCCAGCAGACCGACAGCAAACACTGAAGCTTTCTTT	.	TRBV7-9	.	TRBJ1-1
CASSTTGHGYTF	TGCGCCAGCAGTACTACAGGTCACGGCTACACCTTC	.	TRBV10-2	.	TRBJ1-2
CASSIEGQQPQHF	TGTGCCAGTAGTATCGAAGGGCAACAGCCCCAGCATTTT	many	TRBV19	.	TRBJ1-5